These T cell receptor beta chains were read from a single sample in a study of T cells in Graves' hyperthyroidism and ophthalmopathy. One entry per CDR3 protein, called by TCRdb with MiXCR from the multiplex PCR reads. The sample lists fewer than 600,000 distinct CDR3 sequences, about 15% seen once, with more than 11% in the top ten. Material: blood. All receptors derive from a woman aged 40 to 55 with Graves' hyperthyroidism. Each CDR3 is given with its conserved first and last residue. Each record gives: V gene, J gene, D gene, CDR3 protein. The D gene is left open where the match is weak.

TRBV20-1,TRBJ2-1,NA,CSARVVRGRDASRYNEQFF
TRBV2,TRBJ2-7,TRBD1,CASKIGQGLHEQYF
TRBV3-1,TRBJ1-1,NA,CASSPNAGLGVNTEAFF
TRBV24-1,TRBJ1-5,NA,CATSDSGNQPQHF
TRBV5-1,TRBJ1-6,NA,CASSLSSGGNSPLHF
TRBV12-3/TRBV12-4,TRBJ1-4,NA,CASWGHPSTNEKLFF
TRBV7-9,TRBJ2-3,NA,CASSSDSDTQYF
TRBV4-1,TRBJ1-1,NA,CASSQGSGVRPEAFF
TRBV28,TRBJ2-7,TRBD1,CASRETGEYEQYF
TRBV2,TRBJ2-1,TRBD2,CATCLRAGVNNEQFF
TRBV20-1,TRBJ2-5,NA,CSAPTGETQYF
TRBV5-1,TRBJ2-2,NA,CASSFRVANTGELFF
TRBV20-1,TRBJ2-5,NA,CSATETGTQPETQYF
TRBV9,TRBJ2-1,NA,CASSVVGEAYNEQFF
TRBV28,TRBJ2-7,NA,CASSHPSTLRQYF
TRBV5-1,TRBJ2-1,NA,CASSHEDSNEQFF
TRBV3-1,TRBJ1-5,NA,CASSQDPLWGGNNQPQHF